This record looks at one T cell receptor beta chain sequence and its context. No antigen is known for it. The entry originates in a study of post-analysis software for immune sequencing data. Regarding the study as a whole: Analysis by F measure revealed that same-batch samples clustered strongly together. Among multiple sclerosis patients, normalized Chao1 diversity was significantly below that of controls. About five TRBV segments (TRBV5-6, TRBV5-1 and TRBV20-1 among them) occurred more frequently in patients than in controls.

Unique-molecular-identifier-tagged TCR beta cDNA libraries were used. One entry per CDR3 protein results from TCRdb running MiXCR on the PCR reads. The table includes 500,000 to 600,000 distinct CDR3 sequences, 44% detected once. V was shortened by 4 bases and J by 0 bases, with 15 bases between the two germline ends. The germline gives CDR1 SQVTM, CDR2 ANQGSEA. The CDR3 has 15 residues. J is TRBJ1-1 and V is TRBV29-1; D is unresolved. The sample consisted of blood. The receptor was isolated from a girl aged 5-17 years with multiple sclerosis. In DNA form, the CDR3 reads TGCAGCGTTGGTCCTGGTACCAGTGTGAACACTGAAGCTTTCTTT. The encoded protein is CSVGPGTSVNTEAFF.